Listed below are T cell receptor beta chains from one sample, sequenced in a study of molecular identifiers for immune sequencing clone quantification. MiXCR, applied by TCRdb to the PCR reads, yields one record per CDR3 protein. The repertoire holds hundreds of thousands of distinct CDR3 sequences, with 25% as singletons. Source material: naive CD8+ T cells from blood, with Jurkat cell RNA spiked in. Receptor source: a human donor in good health. Some libraries in this study had Jurkat cell RNA spiked in. The CDR3 runs from the conserved cysteine through the conserved F or W. A D gene is named only where the DNA matches it firmly. Only part of the rows carry a size: once, few, many, or a class if the clone is expanded.

v_gene	d_gene	abundance	j_gene	CDR3nt	CDR3aa
TRBV20-1	-	-	TRBJ1-2	TGCAGTGCTAGAGATTTGAAAGTTAACTATGGCTACACCTTC	CSARDLKVNYGYTF
TRBV4-3	TRBD1	many	TRBJ1-1	TGCGCCAGCAGCCAACGAGACAGGGACGGGGACACTGAAGCTTTCTTT	CASSQRDRDGDTEAFF
TRBV3-1	-	-	TRBJ2-3	TGTGCCAGCAGCCAAGATTTCGGGGACACAGATACGCAGTATTTT	CASSQDFGDTDTQYF
TRBV20-1	-	many	TRBJ2-7	TGCAGTGCTAGAGATGAGGTAGAAGGGTACGAGCAGTACTTC	CSARDEVEGYEQYF
TRBV27	TRBD2	-	TRBJ2-2	TGTGCCAGCATAGGGCTAGCGGAGAATTCGAACACCGGGGAGCTGTTTTTT	CASIGLAENSNTGELFF
TRBV27	-	-	TRBJ1-1	TGCGCCAGCAGTTTAGGAGGGCACCCTGAAGCTTTCTTT	CASSLGGHPEAFF
TRBV6-1	-	many	TRBJ1-6	TGTGCCAGCAGTGCTACCGGGACTTATAATTCACCCCTCCACTTT	CASSATGTYNSPLHF
TRBV6-5	-	few	TRBJ2-5	TGTGCCAGCAGGCCACCAGGGGTGGAGACCCAGTACTTC	CASRPPGVETQYF
TRBV28	-	few	TRBJ2-7	TGTGCCAGCAGTTCAGGTTCCAGGGGATACGAGCAGTACTTC	CASSSGSRGYEQYF
TRBV19	-	few	TRBJ1-5	TGTGCCAGTATGGGGGGTAGCCAGCCCCAGCATTTT	CASMGGSQPQHF
TRBV5-1	TRBD1	few	TRBJ2-7	TGCGCCAGCAGCTTGGGGACAGGCCACGAACAGTACTTC	CASSLGTGHEQYF
TRBV11-2	-	many	TRBJ2-1	TGTGCCAGCAGCTCCCAGACCCTTGGGCCTGAGCAGTTCTTC	CASSSQTLGPEQFF
TRBV11-2	-	-	TRBJ2-7	TGTGCCAGCAGCTTAGTCGATCAGGGGGGTTCCTACGAGCAGTACTTC	CASSLVDQGGSYEQYF
TRBV6-6	-	many	TRBJ1-1	TGTGCCAGCACCCCCCGTGAGGGCCCGTCCCACACTGAAGCTTTCTTT	CASTPREGPSHTEAFF
TRBV5-1	-	-	TRBJ2-7	TGCGCCAGCAGCTTGGAGCCCGCCTACGCGCAGTACTTC	CASSLEPAYAQYF
TRBV15	-	many	TRBJ2-5	TGTGCCACCAGCGTTGGGCGACCAGAGACCCAGTACTTC	CATSVGRPETQYF
TRBV14	TRBD2	many	TRBJ2-7	TGTGCCAGCAGCCAAGATCCGCTCACCTTTCTAGCGGGAAGCTCCTACGAGCAGTACTTC	CASSQDPLTFLAGSSYEQYF
TRBV21-1	-	-	TRBJ2-3	TGTGCCAGCAGCAACGTCCTAGCGGGACTCACAGATACGCAGTATTTT	CASSNVLAGLTDTQYF
TRBV4-3	-	few	TRBJ2-5	TGCGCCAGCAGCCAAGTGAGCGGCGAGGAGACCCAGTACTTC	CASSQVSGEETQYF
TRBV15	-	-	TRBJ2-5	TGTGCCACCAGCCATTTAACAGGGTGGGAAGAGCCCCAGTACTTC	CATSHLTGWEEPQYF
TRBV19	-	few	TRBJ2-3	TGTGCCAGTAGTATGGATTCGCCCCTAGACACAGATACGCAGTATTTT	CASSMDSPLDTDTQYF
TRBV12-3/TRBV12-4	TRBD2	few	TRBJ2-7	TGTGCCAGCAGTTTAAGGTGGACTAGCGGGAGTTACGAGCAGTACTTC	CASSLRWTSGSYEQYF
TRBV9	-	many	TRBJ1-4	TGTGCCAGCAGCCCCGTGGGCACTGCTAATGAAAAACTGTTTTTT	CASSPVGTANEKLFF
TRBV4-1	-	few	TRBJ2-7	TGCGCCAGCAGCCAAGATCCCGGCACGTCCTACGAGCAGTACTTC	CASSQDPGTSYEQYF
TRBV12-3/TRBV12-4	-	few	TRBJ2-3	TGTGCCAGCCGACTGGGGCTTTTGTGGACAGATACGCAGTATTTT	CASRLGLLWTDTQYF
TRBV4-3	TRBD2	many	TRBJ2-7	TGCGCCAGCAGTCACCAAGCCCCGCGAGGACTAGCGGTCTACGAGCAGTACTTC	CASSHQAPRGLAVYEQYF
TRBV14	TRBD1	many	TRBJ2-7	TGTGCCAGCAGCCAGGACAATGGACAGGGTTGGTACCACGAGCAGTACTTC	CASSQDNGQGWYHEQYF
TRBV12-3/TRBV12-4	-	-	TRBJ1-6	TGTGCCAGCAGTTTAGCGTGGTCCGGGGGGTCACCCCTCCACTTT	CASSLAWSGGSPLHF
TRBV9	-	-	TRBJ1-2	TGTGCCAGCAGCACCGGCCCTGAAGCGGGGTATGACTATGGCTACACCTTC	CASSTGPEAGYDYGYTF
TRBV7-2	-	few	TRBJ1-1	TGTGCCAGCAGCTTAAGTCCGGATGGGACTGAAGCTTTCTTT	CASSLSPDGTEAFF
TRBV30	TRBD1	many	TRBJ1-3	TGTGCCTGGAGAGATTTGACAGGGGATAAGCTGGGAAACACCATATATTTT	CAWRDLTGDKLGNTIYF
TRBV12-5	TRBD1	few	TRBJ2-3	TGTGCTAGTGGACACGATCCGGGACAGAGTAGCACAGATACGCAGTATTTT	CASGHDPGQSSTDTQYF
TRBV7-9	-	many	TRBJ2-3	TGTGCCAGCAGCTCCCGAAACCGTCCAGATACGCAGTATTTT	CASSSRNRPDTQYF
TRBV27	-	many	TRBJ1-2	TGTGCCAGCAGTCCCTACCCCCGTGGACGGTATAACTATGGCTACACCTTC	CASSPYPRGRYNYGYTF
TRBV24-1	-	-	TRBJ1-5	TGTGCCACCAGTGATTCCAGGACAGTCAACAATCAGCCCCAGCATTTT	CATSDSRTVNNQPQHF
TRBV6-6	-	many	TRBJ1-5	TGTGCCAGCAGTTATGGTGACAGTTCTTATAGCAATCAGCCCCAGCATTTT	CASSYGDSSYSNQPQHF
TRBV12-3/TRBV12-4	-	few	TRBJ1-5	TGTGCCAGCAGTTTGGAGAGGTTCCAGCCCCAGCATTTT	CASSLERFQPQHF
TRBV6-2/TRBV6-3	-	-	TRBJ2-7	TGTGCCAGCAGTTACGCCAATCGAAGGGACGAGCAGTACTTC	CASSYANRRDEQYF